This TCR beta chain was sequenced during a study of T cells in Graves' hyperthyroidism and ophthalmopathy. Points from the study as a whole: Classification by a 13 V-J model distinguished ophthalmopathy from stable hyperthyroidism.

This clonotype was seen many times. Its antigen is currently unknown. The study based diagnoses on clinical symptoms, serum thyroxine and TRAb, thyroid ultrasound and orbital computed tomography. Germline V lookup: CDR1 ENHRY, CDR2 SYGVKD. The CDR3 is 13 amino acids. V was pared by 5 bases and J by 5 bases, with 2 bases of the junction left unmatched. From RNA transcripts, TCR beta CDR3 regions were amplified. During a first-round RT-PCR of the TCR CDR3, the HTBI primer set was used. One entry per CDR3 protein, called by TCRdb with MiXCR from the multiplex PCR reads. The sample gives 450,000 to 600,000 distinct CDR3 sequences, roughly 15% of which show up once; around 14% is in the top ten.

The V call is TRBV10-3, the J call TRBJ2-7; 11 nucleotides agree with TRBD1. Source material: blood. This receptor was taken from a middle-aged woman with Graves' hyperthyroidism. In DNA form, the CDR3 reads TGTGCCATCAGTCCGGGACAGGGGGACGAGCAGTACTTC. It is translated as CAISPGQGDEQYF.